Sequencing of this T cell receptor (beta chain) was carried out in a study of cytomegalovirus exposure and HLA in healthy donors. Findings and limits, study-wide: Analysis performed later found over 15,000 TCR beta sequences associated with HLA alleles at 0.05 false discovery rate. Sequencing artifact likely explains a cluster of highly shared sequence variants. Later analysis demonstrated an association between a missense DCLRE1C variant and TCR beta V- and J-gene trimming.

This PCR relied on a set of 60 Vbeta primers and 13 Jbeta primers. Clones were sequenced by immunoSEQ multiplex PCR, and TCRdb holds only the in-frame ones, with some missing. The sample carries some 150,000 clones, almost 80% recorded once. The V end was cut by 4 bases, the J end by 0 bases, with 12 bases between. The CDR3 runs 15 residues. Per germline, CDR1 SGHDT and CDR2 YYEEEE. A word on this clone: The antigen is not known.

This clonotype originated in a woman in her 30s in good health and CMV-seronegative. The chain carries TRBV5-6 and TRBJ2-3; D unresolved. The sample consisted of PBMCs. In DNA, the CDR3 is TGTGCCAGCAGCCCGGAGCCGTTTAGCACAGATACGCAGTATTTT. Protein sequence: CASSPEPFSTDTQYF.